The 21 T cell receptor beta chains below all came from one sample that was sequenced in a study of blood T cell repertoires in COVID-19. The protocol was immunoSEQ multiplex PCR, while the TCRdb copy is restricted to in-frame clones and leaves out a portion. In the table there are 250,000 to 400,000 clones, roughly 90% of which are singletons. The sequenced material came from peripheral blood. All receptors derive from a woman aged 25 to 39 with COVID-19, enrolled during active disease.

J is TRBJ1-5 and V is TRBV25-1; D is possibly TRBD1 (5 bases). The germline gives CDR1 MGHDK, CDR2 SYGVNS. CDR3 length: 17 amino acids. V gave up 3 bases and J gave up 0 bases, with 15 bases separating them. The CDR3 nucleotides are TGTGCCAGCAGTGACCCCCCACAGGTAATTAGCAATCAGCCCCAGCATTTT. Protein sequence: CASSDPPQVISNQPQHF.

The rearrangement uses TRBV19 and TRBJ2-7; TRBD2 matches at 7 bases. This CDR3 has 16 amino acids. The V gene's germline CDR1 is LNHDA and CDR2 SQIVND (reference sequence). The J segment lost 0 bases and the V segment lost 4 bases, leaving 9 bases of the junction unmatched. In DNA form, the CDR3 reads TGTGCCAGTAGTACCCCGGTGGGCGGGGGCTCCTACGAGCAGTACTTC. Residues: CASSTPVGGGSYEQYF. Based on the CDR3 plus reference TRBV19 and TRBJ2-7, the full variable domain is DGGITQSPKYLFRKEGQNVTLSCEQNLNHDAMYWYRQDPGQGLRLIYYSQIVNDFQKGDIAEGYSVSREKKESFPLTVTSAQKNPTAFYLCASSTPVGGGSYEQYFGPGTRLTVT.

The V and J genes are TRBV2 and TRBJ2-7, with 8 bases fitting TRBD1. Germline CDR1 and CDR2: SNHLY and FYNNEI. With 3 bases clipped from V and 2 bases from J, the junction kept 3 bases outside the gene matches. The CDR3 is 14 amino acids. This CDR3 is CASSEDRVAYEQYF. The DNA for the CDR3 is TGTGCCAGCAGTGAGGACAGGGTGGCCTACGAGCAGTACTTC.

The gene calls are TRBV27 and TRBJ1-3; the D gene is possibly TRBD1 (6 bases). The ends were cut back, 3 bases at V and 7 bases at J, with 13 bases in the middle. Germline V gene sequence: CDR1 MNHEY, CDR2 SMNVEV (reference sequence). This CDR3 comprises 14 residues. The CDR3 is CASSFVRGSNTIYF. As DNA, the CDR3 is TGTGCCAGCAGTTTTGTAAGGGGGTCGAACACCATATATTTT.

The gene calls are TRBV10-3 and TRBJ2-5; 9 bases are a match to TRBD2. The germline CDR1 and CDR2 sequences are ENHRY and SYGVKD. Trimming at V came to 0 bases and at J to 2 bases, leaving 1 base not matched to a gene. The CDR3 covers 15 residues. CDR3 nucleotides: TGTGCCATCAGTGAGTCGACTAGCGGACAAGAGACCCAGTACTTC. Translated, it gives CAISESTSGQETQYF.

The chain has TRBV29-1 and TRBJ2-5; 8 nucleotides line up with TRBD2. This CDR3 has 12 amino acids. Germline trimming cut 2 bases from V and 7 bases from J; bases unmatched to any gene: 3. The germline CDR1 and CDR2 sequences are SQVTM and ANQGSEA. The CDR3 spells CSVELLAGTQYF. CDR3 DNA sequence: TGCAGCGTTGAACTCCTAGCGGGGACCCAGTACTTC.

V is TRBV6-2 or TRBV6-3 and J is TRBJ2-7, with 9 bases aligning to TRBD1. CDR3 length: 14 amino acids. V lost 6 bases to trimming and J lost 1 base; unmatched junction nucleotides: 4. CDR1 and CDR2 (germline): MNHEY, SVGEGT. In DNA form, the CDR3 reads TGTGCCAGCAGCTTCGGACAGGGGTCCTACGAGCAGTACTTC. Its translation is CASSFGQGSYEQYF.

The chain links TRBV7-3 to TRBJ1-5; perhaps TRBD1 as D (6 bases). The germline V gene encodes CDR1 SGHTA and CDR2 FQGTGA. The CDR3 totals 18 residues. The V end lost 6 bases, the J end lost 2 bases, and 23 bases lay between the germline ends. The CDR3: CASSSPFVGGAGNQPQHF. In nucleotides, the CDR3 is TGTGCCAGCAGTTCCCCCTTCGTTGGGGGCGCGGGCAATCAGCCCCAGCATTTT.

This rearrangement joins TRBV6-1 to TRBJ2-7; TRBD2 aligns across 13 bases. The J segment lost 2 bases and the V segment lost 0 bases, leaving 7 bases of the junction unmatched. The germline V gene has CDR1 MNHNS and CDR2 SASEGT. The CDR3 runs 18 residues. The chain's CDR3 is CASSEAPPGLAGTYEQYF. The CDR3 DNA reads TGTGCCAGCAGTGAAGCACCTCCGGGACTAGCGGGAACCTACGAGCAGTACTTC.

The chain combines TRBV12-3 or TRBV12-4 with TRBJ2-1, with 7 positions matching TRBD1. The CDR3 has 11 residues. V lost 8 bases to trimming and J lost 9 bases; unmatched junction nucleotides: 4. As DNA, the CDR3 is TGTGCCAGCGGATGGACAGGTGAGCAGTTCTTC. This translates into CASGWTGEQFF.

The rearrangement uses TRBV5-6 and TRBJ2-1; TRBD2 matches 9 bases. V was clipped by 1 base and J by 6 bases; unmatched bases: 8. Germline loops: CDR1 SGHDT, CDR2 YYEEEE. The CDR3 runs to 16 residues. The CDR3 sequence is CASSLSLAGLGNEQFF. CDR3 bases: TGTGCCAGCAGCTTGTCGCTAGCGGGATTGGGCAATGAGCAGTTCTTC.

The chain uses TRBV5-1 and TRBJ2-7; 7 bases agree with TRBD2. V shed 2 bases and J 6 bases; nucleotides not matched to a gene: 2. Germline CDR1 reads SGHRS; CDR2 reads YFSETQ. The CDR3 runs 12 residues. In nucleotides, the CDR3 is TGCGCCAGCAGCTTCTCGGGGGGCGAGCAGTACTTC. Translation: CASSFSGGEQYF.

This chain joins TRBV5-1 and TRBJ2-2; TRBD2 matches at 10 bases. The CDR3 covers 15 residues. Germline loops: CDR1 SGHRS, CDR2 YFSETQ. Losses at the gene ends were 1 base for V and 4 bases for J; bases not matched to a gene: 1. This CDR3 reads CASSLTSGITGELFF. The CDR3 nucleotides are TGCGCCAGCAGCTTGACTAGCGGGATCACCGGGGAGCTGTTTTTT.

The chain combines TRBV15 with TRBJ2-7; 7 positions agree with TRBD2. This CDR3 has 14 residues. Germline lookup yields CDR1 LNHNV and CDR2 YYDKDF (reference sequence). V dropped 1 base and J dropped 4; count of bases not matched to a gene: 4. The CDR3 nucleotides read TGTGCCACCAGCAGAGCGGGAGGCGCATACGAGCAGTACTTC. Protein sequence: CATSRAGGAYEQYF.

The chain couples TRBV12-5 to TRBJ2-7, with 7 positions matching TRBD1. Germline CDR1 LGHNT, CDR2 FRNRAP. V lost 5 bases and J lost 10; bases outside the gene matches: 11. The length of the CDR3 is 13 residues. CDR3 in amino acids: CASGPGTATSQYF. CDR3 bases: TGTGCTAGTGGTCCAGGGACAGCTACGAGTCAGTACTTC.

The chain couples TRBV19 to TRBJ2-2; 9 bases agree with TRBD1. This CDR3 is 16 amino acids long. Germline V gene sequence: CDR1 LNHDA, CDR2 SQIVND (reference sequence). The J segment lost 4 bases and the V segment lost 8 bases, leaving 11 bases of the junction unmatched. The CDR3 bases are TGTGCCAGTCGCATCGGGGGACAGGGAAGCACCGGGGAGCTGTTTTTT. It yields the protein CASRIGGQGSTGELFF.

The V call is TRBV3-1 (or the pseudogene TRBV3-2), the J call TRBJ1-1; TRBD1 matches at 7 bases. The CDR3 is 14 residues long. With V trimmed by 4 bases and J by 1 base, 3 bases remained unmatched. Germline CDR1 reads LGHDT; CDR2 reads YNNKEL (reference sequence). The CDR3, as DNA: TGTGCCAGCAGCCGGGACAGCTCGAACACTGAAGCTTTCTTT. Translating it yields CASSRDSSNTEAFF.

The V and J genes are TRBV4-1 and TRBJ1-1; 7 positions agree with TRBD1. V lost 1 base to trimming and J lost 1 base; unmatched junction nucleotides: 3. The CDR3 extends over 15 amino acids. Germline CDR1 is MGHRA and CDR2 is YSYEKL. CDR3 loop: CASSQGDRENTEAFF. The CDR3 bases are TGCGCCAGCAGCCAAGGGGACAGAGAGAACACTGAAGCTTTCTTT.

The chain has TRBV11-3 and TRBJ2-1; 8 bases line up with TRBD2. The CDR3 runs to 15 residues. The germline V gene has CDR1 SGHNT and CDR2 YENEEA. The V and J ends lost 5 bases and 5 bases, in that order; junction bases with no gene match: 8. The chain's CDR3 is CASSRTGTRDNEQFF. DNA of the CDR3: TGTGCCAGCAGCCGAACTGGGACTAGAGACAATGAGCAGTTCTTC.

The V gene is TRBV27, the J gene TRBJ1-2; D is ambiguous. Germline V lookup: CDR1 MNHEY, CDR2 SMNVEV (reference sequence). The CDR3 is 13 amino acids. V was clipped by 0 bases and J by 7 bases, with 9 bases between them. In DNA, the CDR3 is TGTGCCAGCAGTTTATCGGGCGTGAGTGGCTACACCTTC. Protein product: CASSLSGVSGYTF.

J is TRBJ2-5 and V is TRBV10-3, with TRBD2 matching 7 bases. CDR3 size: 16 residues. From germline, CDR1 is ENHRY and CDR2 SYGVKD. The trim removed 6 bases at V and 5 bases at J, leaving 15 bases unmatched. CDR3: CAIRPAAGEGGETQYF. The CDR3 DNA reads TGTGCCATCAGGCCGGCCGCGGGGGAGGGCGGGGAGACCCAGTACTTC.